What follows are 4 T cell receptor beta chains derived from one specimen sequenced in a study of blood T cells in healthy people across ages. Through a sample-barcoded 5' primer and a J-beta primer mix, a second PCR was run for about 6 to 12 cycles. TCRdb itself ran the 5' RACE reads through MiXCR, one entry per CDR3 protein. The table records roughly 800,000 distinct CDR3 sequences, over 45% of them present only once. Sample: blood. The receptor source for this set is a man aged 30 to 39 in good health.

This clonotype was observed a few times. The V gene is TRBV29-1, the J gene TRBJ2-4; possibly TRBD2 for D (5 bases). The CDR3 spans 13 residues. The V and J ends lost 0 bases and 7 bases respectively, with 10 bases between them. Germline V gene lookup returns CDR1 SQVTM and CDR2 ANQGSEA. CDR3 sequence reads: CSVEDPGSNIQYF. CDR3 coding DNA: TGCAGCGTTGAAGATCCGGGGTCGAACATTCAGTACTTC.

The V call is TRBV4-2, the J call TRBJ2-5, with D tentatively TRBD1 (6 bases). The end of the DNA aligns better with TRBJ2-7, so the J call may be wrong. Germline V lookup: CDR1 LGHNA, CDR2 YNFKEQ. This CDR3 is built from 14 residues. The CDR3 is CASRRQVGTYEQYF. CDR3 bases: TGTGCCAGCCGACGACAGGTCGGGACCTACGAGCAGTACTTC.

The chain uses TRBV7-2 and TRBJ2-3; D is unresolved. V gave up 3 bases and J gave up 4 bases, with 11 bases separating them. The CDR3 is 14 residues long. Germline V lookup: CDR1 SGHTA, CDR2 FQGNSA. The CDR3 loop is CASSLGVGSDTQYF. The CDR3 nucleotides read TGTGCCAGCAGCTTGGGTGTTGGGTCAGATACGCAGTATTTT. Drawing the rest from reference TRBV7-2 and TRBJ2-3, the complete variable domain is GAGVSQSPSNKVTEKGKDVELRCDPISGHTALYWYRQSLGQGLEFLIYFQGNSAPDKSGLPSDRFSAERTGGSVSTLTIQRTQQEDSAVYLCASSLGVGSDTQYFGPGTRLTVL.

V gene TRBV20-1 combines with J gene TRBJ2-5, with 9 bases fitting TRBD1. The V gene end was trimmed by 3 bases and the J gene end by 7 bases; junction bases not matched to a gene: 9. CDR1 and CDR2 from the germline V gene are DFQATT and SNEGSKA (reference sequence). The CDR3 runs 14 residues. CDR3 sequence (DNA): TGCAGTGCTAGCCGGGACAGGGACGGTGTGACCCAGTACTTC. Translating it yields CSASRDRDGVTQYF.